The present T cell receptor (beta chain) was sequenced within a study of T cell responses to AZD1222 COVID-19 vaccine. The V gene end was trimmed by 7 bases and the J gene end by 5 bases; junction bases not matched to a gene: 10. Per germline, CDR1 SNHLY and CDR2 FYNNEI. The CDR3 runs 15 residues. The data were produced by immunoSEQ multiplex PCR, yet TCRdb's version contains in-frame clones alone and is incomplete. This table has 130,000 to 150,000 clones, just over 90% appearing once. The sequence derives from an adult in good health. The chain links TRBV2 to TRBJ2-5; TRBD1 agrees at 10 bases. Source: peripheral blood, taken on day 0 of AZD1222 vaccination. The CDR3 nucleotides are TGTGCCAGCACCCTATTGACAGGGGGCGGCGAGACCCAGTACTTC. Protein sequence: CASTLLTGGGETQYF.